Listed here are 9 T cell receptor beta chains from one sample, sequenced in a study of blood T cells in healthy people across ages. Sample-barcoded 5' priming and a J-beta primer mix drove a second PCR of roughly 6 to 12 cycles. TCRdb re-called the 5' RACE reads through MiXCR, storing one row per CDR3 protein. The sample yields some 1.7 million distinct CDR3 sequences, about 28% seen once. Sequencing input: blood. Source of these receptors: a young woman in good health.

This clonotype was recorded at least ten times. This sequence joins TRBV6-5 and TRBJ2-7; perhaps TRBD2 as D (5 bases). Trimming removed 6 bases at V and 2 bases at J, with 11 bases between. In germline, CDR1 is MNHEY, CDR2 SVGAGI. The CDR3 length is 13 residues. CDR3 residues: CASRMTTTYEQYF. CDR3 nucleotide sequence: TGTGCCAGCAGGATGACTACTACCTACGAGCAGTACTTC.

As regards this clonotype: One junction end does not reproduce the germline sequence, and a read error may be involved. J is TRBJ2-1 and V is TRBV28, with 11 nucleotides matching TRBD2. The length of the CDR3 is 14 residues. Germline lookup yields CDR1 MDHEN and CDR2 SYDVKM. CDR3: CASRTSGAHNGQFF. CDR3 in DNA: TGTGCCAGCAGGACTAGCGGGGCTCACAATGGGCAGTTCTTC.

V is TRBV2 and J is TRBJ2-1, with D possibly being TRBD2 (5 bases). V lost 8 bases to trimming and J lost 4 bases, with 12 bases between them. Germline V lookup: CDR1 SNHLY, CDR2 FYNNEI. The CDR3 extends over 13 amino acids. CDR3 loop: CASVRATYNEQFF. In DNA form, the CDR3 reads TGTGCCAGCGTGAGGGCGACGTACAATGAGCAGTTCTTC.

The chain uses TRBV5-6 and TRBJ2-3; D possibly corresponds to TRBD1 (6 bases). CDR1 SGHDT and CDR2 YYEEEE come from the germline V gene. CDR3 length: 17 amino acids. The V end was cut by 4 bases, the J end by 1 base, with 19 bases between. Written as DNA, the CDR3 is TGTGCCAGCAGCCCCAGATGGGACATTACTGGCACAGATACGCAGTATTTT. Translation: CASSPRWDITGTDTQYF.

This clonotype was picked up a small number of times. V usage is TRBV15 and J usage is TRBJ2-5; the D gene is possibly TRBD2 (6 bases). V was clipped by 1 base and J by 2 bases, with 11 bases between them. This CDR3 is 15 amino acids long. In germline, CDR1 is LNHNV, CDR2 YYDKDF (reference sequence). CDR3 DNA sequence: TGTGCCACCAGCAGAGGTATGGGACTTCAAGAGACCCAGTACTTC. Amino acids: CATSRGMGLQETQYF.

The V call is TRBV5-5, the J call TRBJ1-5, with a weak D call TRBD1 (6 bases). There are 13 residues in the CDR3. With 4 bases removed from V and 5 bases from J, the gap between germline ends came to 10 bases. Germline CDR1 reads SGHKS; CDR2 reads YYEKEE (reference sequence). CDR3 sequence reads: CASSNRVYQPQHF. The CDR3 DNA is TGTGCCAGCAGCAACAGGGTCTATCAGCCCCAGCATTTT.

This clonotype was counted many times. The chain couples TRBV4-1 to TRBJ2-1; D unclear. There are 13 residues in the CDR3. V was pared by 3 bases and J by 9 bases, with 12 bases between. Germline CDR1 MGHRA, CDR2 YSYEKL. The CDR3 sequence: CASSHRTEREQFF. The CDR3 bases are TGCGCCAGCAGCCACCGAACCGAGCGTGAGCAGTTCTTC.

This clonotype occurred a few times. The CDR3 sequence is CASSLASRNYEQYF. As DNA, the CDR3 is TGTGCCAGCAGCTTAGCCTCAAGGAACTACGAGCAGTACTTC. The J gene is TRBJ2-7, the V gene TRBV7-2; D uncertain. Trimming took off 0 bases at V and 3 bases at J, with 9 bases between the two ends. The CDR3 contains 14 residues. From germline, CDR1 is SGHTA and CDR2 FQGNSA. The full variable domain, rest sourced from reference TRBV7-2 and TRBJ2-7, is GAGVSQSPSNKVTEKGKDVELRCDPISGHTALYWYRQSLGQGLEFLIYFQGNSAPDKSGLPSDRFSAERTGGSVSTLTIQRTQQEDSAVYLCASSLASRNYEQYFGPGTRLTVT.

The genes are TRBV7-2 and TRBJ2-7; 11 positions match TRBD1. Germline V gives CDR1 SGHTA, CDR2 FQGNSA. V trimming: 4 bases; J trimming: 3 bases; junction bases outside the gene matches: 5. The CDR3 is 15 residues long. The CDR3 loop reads CASSSQGQGVYEQYF. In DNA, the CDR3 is TGTGCCAGCAGCTCACAGGGACAGGGGGTCTACGAGCAGTACTTC.